This is a list of T cell receptor beta chains from one sample in a study of shared clonotypes between healthy human individuals. The assay was immunoSEQ multiplex PCR, and TCRdb's table has in-frame clones only and misses some. The profile shows a few hundred thousand clones, around three quarters of them singletons. The sample consisted of PBMCs. Source of these receptors: a woman aged 40 to 49 in good health. Some clones in this sample may be carry-over from other donors' samples. Both conserved end residues are part of each CDR3. D genes are given only for firm matches. Size tells how often a clone was seen (once, few, many) or the class of an expanded clone, and some rows leave it out.

v_gene	abundance	d_gene	j_gene	CDR3nt	CDR3aa
TRBV2	-	TRBD2	TRBJ2-1	TGTGCCAGCAGTACCGCCCTAGCGGGGTACAATGAGCAGTTCTTC	CASSTALAGYNEQFF
TRBV11-2	-	TRBD1	TRBJ2-3	TGTGCCAGCAGCACAGACAGGGGCCCCACAGATACGCAGTATTTT	CASSTDRGPTDTQYF
TRBV4-3	-	-	TRBJ2-3	TGCGCCAGCAGCCAAGATTACAGCGGAGACACAGATACGCAGTATTTT	CASSQDYSGDTDTQYF
TRBV14	-	TRBD2	TRBJ2-1	TGTGCCAGCAGGGGTAGCGGGAGAGGGCATGAGCAGTTCTTC	CASRGSGRGHEQFF
TRBV6-5	-	TRBD2	TRBJ2-4	TGTGCCAGCAGTTCAGCGGGGGCTTTCAAAAACATTCAGTACTTC	CASSSAGAFKNIQYF
TRBV19	-	TRBD1	TRBJ2-5	TGTGCCAGTAGTATCCGTTCAGGGGGCCAGGAGACCCAGTACTTC	CASSIRSGGQETQYF
TRBV5-1	-	-	TRBJ1-5	TGCGCCAGCAGTCGCACAGGAGAACAAGGTCAGCCCCAGCATTTT	CASSRTGEQGQPQHF
TRBV10-2	few	-	TRBJ1-2	TGCGCCAGCAGCGAGGAGACGGGTGCCTATGGCTACACCTTC	CASSEETGAYGYTF
TRBV7-2	once	-	TRBJ1-2	TGTGCCAGCAGCTTAGCCGGTGCGGTACAGTATGGCTACACCTTC	CASSLAGAVQYGYTF
TRBV7-9	-	-	TRBJ2-7	TGTGCCAGCAGTCGGGGACGTGGCGCCTACGAGCAGTACTTC	CASSRGRGAYEQYF
TRBV7-9	-	-	TRBJ2-3	TGTGCCAGCAGCCGGTGGAGAGGGGACACAGATACGCAGTATTTT	CASSRWRGDTDTQYF
TRBV19	-	-	TRBJ1-5	TGTGCCAGTAATGAGGGGAGGAGGCAGCCCCAGCATTTT	CASNEGRRQPQHF